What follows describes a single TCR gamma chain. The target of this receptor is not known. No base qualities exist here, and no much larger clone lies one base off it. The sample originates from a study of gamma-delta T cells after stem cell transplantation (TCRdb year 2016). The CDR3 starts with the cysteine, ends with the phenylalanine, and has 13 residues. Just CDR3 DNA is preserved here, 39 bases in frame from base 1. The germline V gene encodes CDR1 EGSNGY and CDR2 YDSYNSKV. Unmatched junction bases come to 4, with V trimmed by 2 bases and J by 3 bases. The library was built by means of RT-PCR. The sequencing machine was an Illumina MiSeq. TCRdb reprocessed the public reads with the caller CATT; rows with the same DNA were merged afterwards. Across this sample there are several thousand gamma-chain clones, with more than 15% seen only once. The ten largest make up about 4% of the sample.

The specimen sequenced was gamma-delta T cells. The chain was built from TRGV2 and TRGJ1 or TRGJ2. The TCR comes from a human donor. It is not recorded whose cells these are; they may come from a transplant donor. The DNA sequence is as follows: TGTGCCACCTGGGACGAGAGTTATTATAAGAAACTCTTT. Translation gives CATWDESYYKKLF.